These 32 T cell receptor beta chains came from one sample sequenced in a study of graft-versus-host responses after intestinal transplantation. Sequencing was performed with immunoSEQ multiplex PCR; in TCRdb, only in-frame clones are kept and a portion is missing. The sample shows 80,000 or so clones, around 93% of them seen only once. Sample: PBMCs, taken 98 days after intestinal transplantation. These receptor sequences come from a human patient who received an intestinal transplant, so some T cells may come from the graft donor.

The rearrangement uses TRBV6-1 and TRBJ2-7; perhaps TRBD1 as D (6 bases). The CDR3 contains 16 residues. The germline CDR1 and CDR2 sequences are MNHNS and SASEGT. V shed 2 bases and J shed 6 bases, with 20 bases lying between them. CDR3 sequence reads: CASSEQGTLLRGEQYF. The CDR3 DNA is TGTGCCAGCAGTGAACAGGGGACACTACTGAGGGGCGAGCAGTACTTC.

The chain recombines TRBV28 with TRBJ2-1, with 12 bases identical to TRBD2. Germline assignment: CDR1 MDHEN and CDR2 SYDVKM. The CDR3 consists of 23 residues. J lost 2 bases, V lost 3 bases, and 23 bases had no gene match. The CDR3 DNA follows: TGTGCCAGCAGTTTTGCGAACCAGGGGGTCCGACTAGCGGGAGCCAGCCCCTACAATGAGCAGTTCTTC. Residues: CASSFANQGVRLAGASPYNEQFF.

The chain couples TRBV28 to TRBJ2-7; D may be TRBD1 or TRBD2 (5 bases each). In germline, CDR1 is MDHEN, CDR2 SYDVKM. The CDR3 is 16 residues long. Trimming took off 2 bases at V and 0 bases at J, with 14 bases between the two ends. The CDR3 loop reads CASSLKVGRSSYEQYF. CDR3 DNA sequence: TGTGCCAGCAGTTTAAAGGTGGGACGGAGCTCCTACGAGCAGTACTTC.

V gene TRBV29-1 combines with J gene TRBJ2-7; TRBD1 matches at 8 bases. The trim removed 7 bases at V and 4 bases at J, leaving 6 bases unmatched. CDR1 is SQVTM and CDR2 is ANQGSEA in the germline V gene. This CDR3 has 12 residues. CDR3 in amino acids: CSGTGRNYEQYF. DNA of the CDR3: TGCAGCGGGACAGGGAGGAATTACGAGCAGTACTTC.

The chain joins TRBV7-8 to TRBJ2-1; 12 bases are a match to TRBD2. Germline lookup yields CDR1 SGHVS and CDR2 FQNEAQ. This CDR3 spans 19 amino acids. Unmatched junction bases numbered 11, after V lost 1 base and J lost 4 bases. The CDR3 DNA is TGTGCCAGCAGCTTAGAACTAGCGGGAGGCCTCTCCGATTACAATGAGCAGTTCTTC. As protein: CASSLELAGGLSDYNEQFF.

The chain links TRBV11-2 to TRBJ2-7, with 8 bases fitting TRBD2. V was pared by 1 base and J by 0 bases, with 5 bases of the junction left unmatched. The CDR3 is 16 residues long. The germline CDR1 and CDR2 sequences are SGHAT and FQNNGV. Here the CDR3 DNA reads TGTGCCAGCAGCTTAGGGAGCGGGAGAAGCTCCTACGAGCAGTACTTC. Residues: CASSLGSGRSSYEQYF.

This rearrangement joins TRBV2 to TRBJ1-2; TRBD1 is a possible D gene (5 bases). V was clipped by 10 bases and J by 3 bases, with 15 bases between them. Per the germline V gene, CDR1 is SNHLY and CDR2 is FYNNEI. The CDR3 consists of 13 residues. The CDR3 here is CATTRGEDYGYTF. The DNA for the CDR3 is TGTGCCACCACAAGGGGAGAAGACTATGGCTACACCTTC.

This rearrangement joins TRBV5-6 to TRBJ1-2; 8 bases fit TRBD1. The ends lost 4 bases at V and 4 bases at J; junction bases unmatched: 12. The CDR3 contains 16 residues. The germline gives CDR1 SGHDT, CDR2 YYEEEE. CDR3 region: CASSHSPRTGRYGYTF. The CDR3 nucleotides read TGTGCCAGCAGCCATAGCCCAAGGACAGGGCGCTATGGCTACACCTTC. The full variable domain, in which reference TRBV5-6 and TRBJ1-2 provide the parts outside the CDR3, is DAGVTQSPTHLIKTRGQQVTLRCSPKSGHDTVSWYQQALGQGPQFIFQYYEEEERQRGNFPDRFSGHQFPNYSSELNVNALLLGDSALYLCASSHSPRTGRYGYTFGSGTRLTVV.

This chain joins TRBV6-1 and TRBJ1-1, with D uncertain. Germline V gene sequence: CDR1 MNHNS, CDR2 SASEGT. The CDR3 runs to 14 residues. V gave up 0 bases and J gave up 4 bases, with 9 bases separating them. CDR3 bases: TGTGCCAGCAGTGAAGCCTCCTCCGGCACTGAAGCTTTCTTT. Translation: CASSEASSGTEAFF.

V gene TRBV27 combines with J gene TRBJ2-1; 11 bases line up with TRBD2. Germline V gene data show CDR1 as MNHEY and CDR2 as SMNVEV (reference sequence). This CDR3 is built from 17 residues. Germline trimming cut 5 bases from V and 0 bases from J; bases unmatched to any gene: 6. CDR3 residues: CASSIPGLAASYNEQFF. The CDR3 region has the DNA TGTGCCAGCAGTATCCCGGGACTAGCGGCCTCCTACAATGAGCAGTTCTTC.

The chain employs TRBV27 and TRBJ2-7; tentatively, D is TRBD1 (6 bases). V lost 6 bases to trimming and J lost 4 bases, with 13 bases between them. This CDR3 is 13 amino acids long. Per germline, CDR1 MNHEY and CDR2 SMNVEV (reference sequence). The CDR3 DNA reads TGTGCCAGCAGACACAGGGACCGTTACGAGCAGTACTTC. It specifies CASRHRDRYEQYF.

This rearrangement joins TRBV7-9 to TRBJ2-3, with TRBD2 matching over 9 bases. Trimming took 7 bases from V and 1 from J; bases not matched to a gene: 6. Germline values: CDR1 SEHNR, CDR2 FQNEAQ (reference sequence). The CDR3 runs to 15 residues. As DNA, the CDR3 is TGTGCCAGCAATGAGCGGGAGGAGGGCACAGATACGCAGTATTTT. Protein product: CASNEREEGTDTQYF. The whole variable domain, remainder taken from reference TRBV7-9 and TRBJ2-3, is DTGVSQNPRHKITKRGQNVTFRCDPISEHNRLYWYRQTLGQGPEFLTYFQNEAQLEKSRLLSDRFSAERPKGSFSTLEIQRTEQGDSAMYLCASNEREEGTDTQYFGPGTRLTVL.

CDR3 region: CASSLEAEGTDTQYF. CDR3 DNA: TGTGCCAGCAGCTTAGAGGCGGAGGGAACAGATACGCAGTATTTT. The chain links TRBV7-6 to TRBJ2-3, with TRBD2 as a possible D gene (6 bases). V shed 1 base and J shed 3 bases, with 11 bases lying between them. The CDR3 sequence is 15 residues long. The V gene's germline CDR1 is SGHVS and CDR2 FNYEAQ.

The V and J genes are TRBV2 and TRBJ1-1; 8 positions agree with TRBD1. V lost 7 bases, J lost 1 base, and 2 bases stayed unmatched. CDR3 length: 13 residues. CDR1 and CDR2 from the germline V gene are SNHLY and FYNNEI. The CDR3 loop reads CASKDRANTEAFF. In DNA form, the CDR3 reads TGTGCCAGCAAGGACAGGGCGAACACTGAAGCTTTCTTT.

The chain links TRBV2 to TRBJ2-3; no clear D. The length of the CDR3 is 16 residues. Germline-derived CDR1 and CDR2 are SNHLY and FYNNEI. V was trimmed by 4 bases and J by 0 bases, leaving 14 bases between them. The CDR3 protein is CASSGAWGTSTDTQYF. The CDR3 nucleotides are TGTGCCAGCAGTGGGGCATGGGGAACTAGCACAGATACGCAGTATTTT.

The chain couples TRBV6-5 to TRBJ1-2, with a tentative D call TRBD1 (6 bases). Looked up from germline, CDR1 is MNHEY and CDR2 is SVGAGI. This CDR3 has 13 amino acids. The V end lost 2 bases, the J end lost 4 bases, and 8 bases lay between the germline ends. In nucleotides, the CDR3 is TGTGCCAGCAGTTACGGGGGCGTCTATGGCTACACCTTC. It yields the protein CASSYGGVYGYTF.

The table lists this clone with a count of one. The CDR3 DNA reads as TGTGCCAGCACTCACGGGGCTGGCTCCTACGAGCAGTACTTC. It is translated as CASTHGAGSYEQYF. The V call is TRBV6-5, the J call TRBJ2-7; D possibly uses TRBD1 or TRBD2 (5 bases each). Trimming left V 7 bases short and J 0 bases short, with 13 bases between. The CDR3 is made up of 14 amino acids. From germline, CDR1 is MNHEY and CDR2 SVGAGI.

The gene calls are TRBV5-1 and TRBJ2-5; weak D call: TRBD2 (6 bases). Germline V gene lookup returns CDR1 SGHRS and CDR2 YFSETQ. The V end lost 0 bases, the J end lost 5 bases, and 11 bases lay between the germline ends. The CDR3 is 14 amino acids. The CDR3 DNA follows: TGCGCCAGCAGCTTGGCCTGGGGGGAGGAGACCCAGTACTTC. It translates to CASSLAWGEETQYF.

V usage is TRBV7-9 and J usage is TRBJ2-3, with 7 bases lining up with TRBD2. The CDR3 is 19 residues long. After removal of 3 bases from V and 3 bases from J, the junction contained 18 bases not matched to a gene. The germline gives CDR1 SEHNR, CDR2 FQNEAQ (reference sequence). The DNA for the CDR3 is TGTGCCAGCAGCTTCCCGGGGGACCCCCGGGGGGAAGTAACAGATACGCAGTATTTT. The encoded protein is CASSFPGDPRGEVTDTQYF.

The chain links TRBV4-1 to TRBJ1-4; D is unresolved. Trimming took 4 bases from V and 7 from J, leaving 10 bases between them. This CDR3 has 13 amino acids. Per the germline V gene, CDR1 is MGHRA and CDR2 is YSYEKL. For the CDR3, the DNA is TGCGCCAGCAGCCCCATCGAGATTGAAAAACTGTTTTTT. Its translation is CASSPIEIEKLFF.

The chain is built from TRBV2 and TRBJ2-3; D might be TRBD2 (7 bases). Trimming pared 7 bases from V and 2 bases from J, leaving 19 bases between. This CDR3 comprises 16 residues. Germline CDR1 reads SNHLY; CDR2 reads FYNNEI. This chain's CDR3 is CASTLGGGPVTDTQYF. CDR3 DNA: TGTGCCAGCACTCTAGGGGGGGGGCCTGTCACAGATACGCAGTATTTT.

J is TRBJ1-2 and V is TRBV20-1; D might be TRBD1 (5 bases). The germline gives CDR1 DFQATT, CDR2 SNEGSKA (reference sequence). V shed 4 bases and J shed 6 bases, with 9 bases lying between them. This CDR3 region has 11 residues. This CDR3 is CSATGLNGYTF. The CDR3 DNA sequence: TGCAGTGCTACAGGGTTGAATGGCTACACCTTC.

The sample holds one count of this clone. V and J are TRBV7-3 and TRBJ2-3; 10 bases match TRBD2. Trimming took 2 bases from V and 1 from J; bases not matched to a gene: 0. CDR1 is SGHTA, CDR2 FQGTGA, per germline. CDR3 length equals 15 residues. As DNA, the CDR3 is TGTGCCAGCAGCTTACTAGCGGGGGGCACAGATACGCAGTATTTT. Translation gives CASSLLAGGTDTQYF.

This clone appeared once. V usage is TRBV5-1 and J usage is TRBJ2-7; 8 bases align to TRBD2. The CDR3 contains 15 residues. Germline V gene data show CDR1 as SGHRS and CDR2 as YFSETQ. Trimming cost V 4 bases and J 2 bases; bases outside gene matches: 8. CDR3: CASSLRGSGAYEQYF. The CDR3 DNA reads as TGCGCCAGCAGCCTTCGGGGTAGCGGGGCCTACGAGCAGTACTTC.

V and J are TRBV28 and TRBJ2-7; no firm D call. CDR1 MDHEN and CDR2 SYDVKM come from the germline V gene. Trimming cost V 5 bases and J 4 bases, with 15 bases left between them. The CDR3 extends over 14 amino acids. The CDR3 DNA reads TGTGCCAGCAGTCCTCCCGGAAGTTCATACGAGCAGTACTTC. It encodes CASSPPGSSYEQYF.

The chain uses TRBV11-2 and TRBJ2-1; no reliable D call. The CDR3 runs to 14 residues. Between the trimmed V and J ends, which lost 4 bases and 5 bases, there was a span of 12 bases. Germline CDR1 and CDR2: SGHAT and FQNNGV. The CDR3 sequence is CASSSFSTNNEQFF. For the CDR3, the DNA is TGTGCCAGCAGCTCCTTTTCCACGAACAATGAGCAGTTCTTC.

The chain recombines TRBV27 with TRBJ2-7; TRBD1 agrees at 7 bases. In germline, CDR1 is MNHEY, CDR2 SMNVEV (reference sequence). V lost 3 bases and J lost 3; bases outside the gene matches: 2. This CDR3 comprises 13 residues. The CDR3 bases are TGTGCCAGCAGTTTCACAGGGGACTACGAGCAGTACTTC. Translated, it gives CASSFTGDYEQYF.

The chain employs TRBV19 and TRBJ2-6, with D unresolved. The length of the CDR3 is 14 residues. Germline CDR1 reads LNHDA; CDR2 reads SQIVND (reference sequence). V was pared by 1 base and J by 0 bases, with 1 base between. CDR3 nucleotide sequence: TGTGCCAGTAGTATAGGCTCTGGGGCCAACGTCCTGACTTTC. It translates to CASSIGSGANVLTF.

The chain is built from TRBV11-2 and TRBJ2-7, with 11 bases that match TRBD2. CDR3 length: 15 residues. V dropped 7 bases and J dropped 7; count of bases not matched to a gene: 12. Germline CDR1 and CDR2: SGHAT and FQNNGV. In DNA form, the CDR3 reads TGTGCCAGCACCCTAGGTACTAGCGGGAGACCGGAGCAGTACTTC. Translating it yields CASTLGTSGRPEQYF. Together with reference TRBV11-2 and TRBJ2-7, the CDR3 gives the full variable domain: EAGVAQSPRYKIIEKRQSVAFWCNPISGHATLYWYQQILGQGPKLLIQFQNNGVVDDSQLPKDRFSAERLKGVDSTLKIQPAKLEDSAVYLCASTLGTSGRPEQYFGPGTRLTVT.

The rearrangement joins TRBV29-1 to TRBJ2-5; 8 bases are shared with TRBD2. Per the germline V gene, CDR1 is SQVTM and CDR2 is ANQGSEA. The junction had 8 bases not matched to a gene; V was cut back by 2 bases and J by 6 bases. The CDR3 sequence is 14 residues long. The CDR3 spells CSVEPPGGAKTQYF. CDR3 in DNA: TGCAGCGTTGAACCCCCCGGGGGGGCGAAGACCCAGTACTTC.

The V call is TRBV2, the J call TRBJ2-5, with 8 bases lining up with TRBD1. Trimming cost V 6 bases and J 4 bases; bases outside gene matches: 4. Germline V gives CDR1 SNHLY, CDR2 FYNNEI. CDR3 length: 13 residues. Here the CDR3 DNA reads TGTGCCAGCAGAGACAGGGGAGGAGAGACCCAGTACTTC. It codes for CASRDRGGETQYF.

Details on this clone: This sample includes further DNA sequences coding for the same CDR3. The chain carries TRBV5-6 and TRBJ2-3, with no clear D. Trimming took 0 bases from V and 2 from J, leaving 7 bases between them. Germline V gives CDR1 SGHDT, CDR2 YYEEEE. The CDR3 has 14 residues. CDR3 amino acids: CASSLGLPTDTQYF. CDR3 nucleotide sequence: TGTGCCAGCAGCTTGGGACTCCCCACAGATACGCAGTATTTT.